This T cell receptor beta chain is from a study of blood T cell repertoires in COVID-19. Study background: Samples representing acute and convalescent COVID-19 were sourced from the United States, Italy and Spain. T cells, B-cell-depleted T cells, or PBMCs supplied cDNA or gDNA.

With 6 bases clipped from V and 0 bases from J, the junction kept 7 bases outside the gene matches. This CDR3 has 15 amino acids. Germline V gives CDR1 LNHDA, CDR2 SQIVND (reference sequence). In the source study's methods: Nucleated cell counts were estimated from reference gene primer amplification. Assay: immunoSEQ multiplex PCR; the TCRdb copy retains only in-frame clones and omits some. The V and J calls and clone size come from that table; D and trimming were worked out from the DNA. This sample has 270,000 or so clones, with 65% to 90% found just once. The TCR was taken from a human donor in a cohort sampled during active COVID-19. Material for sequencing was peripheral blood. The chain has TRBV19 and TRBJ2-7; TRBD2 matches at 8 bases. This chain's CDR3 is CASRREGRSSYEQYF. Written as DNA, the CDR3 is TGTGCCAGTAGACGGGAGGGCCGTAGCTCCTACGAGCAGTACTTC.